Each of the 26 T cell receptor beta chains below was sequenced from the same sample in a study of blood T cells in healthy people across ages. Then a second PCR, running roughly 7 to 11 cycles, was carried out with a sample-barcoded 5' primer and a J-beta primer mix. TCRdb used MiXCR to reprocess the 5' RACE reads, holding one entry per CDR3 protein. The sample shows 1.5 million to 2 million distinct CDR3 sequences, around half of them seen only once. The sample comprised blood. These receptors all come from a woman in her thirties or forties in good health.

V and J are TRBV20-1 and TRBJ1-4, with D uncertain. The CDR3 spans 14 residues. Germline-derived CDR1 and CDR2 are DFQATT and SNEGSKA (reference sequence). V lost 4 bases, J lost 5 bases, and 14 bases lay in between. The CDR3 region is CSAKHTLRNEKLFF. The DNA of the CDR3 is TGCAGTGCTAAACACACCCTACGAAATGAAAAACTGTTTTTT.

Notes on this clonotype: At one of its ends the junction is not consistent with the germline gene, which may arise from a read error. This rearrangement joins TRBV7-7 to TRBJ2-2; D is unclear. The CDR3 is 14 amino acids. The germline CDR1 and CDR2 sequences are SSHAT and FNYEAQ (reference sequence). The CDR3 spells CASSPNPNTGELFF. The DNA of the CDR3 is TGTGCTAGCAGTCCGAACCCGAACACCGGGGAGCTGTTTTTT.

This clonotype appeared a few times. The CDR3 loop is CATRPDSYNEQFF. Written as DNA, the CDR3 is TGTGCCACCAGACCCGACTCCTACAATGAGCAGTTCTTC. This chain links TRBV24-1 with TRBJ2-1; no definite D call. In germline, CDR1 is KGHDR, CDR2 SFDVKD. Trimming took off 7 bases at V and 0 bases at J, with 6 bases between the two ends. This CDR3 contains 13 residues.

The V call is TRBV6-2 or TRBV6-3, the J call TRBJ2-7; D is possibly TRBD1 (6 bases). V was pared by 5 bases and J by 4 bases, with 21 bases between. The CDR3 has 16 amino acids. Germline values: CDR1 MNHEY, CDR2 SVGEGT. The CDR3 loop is CASSGPTGIGFYEQYF. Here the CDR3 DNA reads TGTGCCAGCAGTGGGCCGACAGGAATTGGTTTTTACGAGCAGTACTTC.

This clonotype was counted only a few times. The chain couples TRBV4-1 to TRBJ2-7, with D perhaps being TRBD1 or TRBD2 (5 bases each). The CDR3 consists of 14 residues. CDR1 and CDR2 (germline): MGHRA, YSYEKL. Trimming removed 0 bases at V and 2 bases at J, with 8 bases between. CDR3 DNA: TGCGCCAGCAGCCAAGATGGGACCACCTACGAGCAGTACTTC. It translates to CASSQDGTTYEQYF.

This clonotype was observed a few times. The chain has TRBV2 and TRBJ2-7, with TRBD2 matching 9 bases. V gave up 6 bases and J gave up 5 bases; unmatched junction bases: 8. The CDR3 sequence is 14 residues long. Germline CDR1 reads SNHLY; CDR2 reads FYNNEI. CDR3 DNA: TGTGCCAGCAGCGCCGGGACTAGCTTCGACGAGCAGTACTTC. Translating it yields CASSAGTSFDEQYF.

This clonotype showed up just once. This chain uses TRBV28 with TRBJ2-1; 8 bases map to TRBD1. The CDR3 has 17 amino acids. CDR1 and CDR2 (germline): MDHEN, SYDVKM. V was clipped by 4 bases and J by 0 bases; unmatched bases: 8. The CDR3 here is CASSSGTGLHSYNEQFF. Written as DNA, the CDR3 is TGTGCCAGCAGTTCTGGGACAGGTTTACACTCCTACAATGAGCAGTTCTTC.

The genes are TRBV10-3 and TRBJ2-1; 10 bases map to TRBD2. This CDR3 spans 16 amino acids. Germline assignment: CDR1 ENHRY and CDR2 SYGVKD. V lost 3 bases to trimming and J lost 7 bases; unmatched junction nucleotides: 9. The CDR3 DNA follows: TGTGCCATCAGTGACCCCGGGACTAGCGAGGGTAATGAGCAGTTCTTC. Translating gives CAISDPGTSEGNEQFF.

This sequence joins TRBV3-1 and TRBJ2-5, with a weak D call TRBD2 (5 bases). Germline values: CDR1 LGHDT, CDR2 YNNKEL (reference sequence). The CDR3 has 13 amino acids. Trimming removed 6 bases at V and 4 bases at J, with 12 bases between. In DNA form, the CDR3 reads TGTGCCAGCAGGCCCGGGATCACAGAGACCCAGTACTTC. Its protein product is CASRPGITETQYF.

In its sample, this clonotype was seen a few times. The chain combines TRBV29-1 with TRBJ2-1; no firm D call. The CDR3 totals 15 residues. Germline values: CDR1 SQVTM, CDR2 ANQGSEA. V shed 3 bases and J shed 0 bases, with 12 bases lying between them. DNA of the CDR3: TGCAGCGTTGACGGCCAGGTGAGCTCCTACAATGAGCAGTTCTTC. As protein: CSVDGQVSSYNEQFF.

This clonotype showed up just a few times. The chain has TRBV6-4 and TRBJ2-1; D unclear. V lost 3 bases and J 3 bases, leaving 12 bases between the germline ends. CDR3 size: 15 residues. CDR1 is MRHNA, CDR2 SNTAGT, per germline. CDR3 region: CASSDRIDHYNEQFF. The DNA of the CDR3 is TGTGCCAGCAGTGATCGCATCGACCACTACAATGAGCAGTTCTTC.

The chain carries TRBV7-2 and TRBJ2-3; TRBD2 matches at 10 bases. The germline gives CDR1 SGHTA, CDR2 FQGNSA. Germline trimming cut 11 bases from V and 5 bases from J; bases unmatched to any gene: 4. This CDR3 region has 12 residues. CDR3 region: CAGAGGIDTQYF. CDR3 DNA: TGTGCCGGAGCGGGGGGGATAGATACGCAGTATTTT.

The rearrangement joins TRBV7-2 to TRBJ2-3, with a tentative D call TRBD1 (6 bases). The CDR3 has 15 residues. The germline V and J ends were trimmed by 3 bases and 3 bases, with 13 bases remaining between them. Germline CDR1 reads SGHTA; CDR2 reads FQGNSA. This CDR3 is CASSLMSGATDTQYF. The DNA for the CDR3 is TGTGCCAGCAGCTTGATGTCAGGGGCGACAGATACGCAGTATTTT.

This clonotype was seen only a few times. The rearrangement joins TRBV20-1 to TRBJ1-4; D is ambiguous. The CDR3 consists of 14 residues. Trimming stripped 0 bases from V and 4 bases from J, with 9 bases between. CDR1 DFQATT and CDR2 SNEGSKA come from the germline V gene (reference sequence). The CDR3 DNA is TGCAGTGCTAGAGATCTGGTCCTTAATGAAAAACTGTTTTTT. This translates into CSARDLVLNEKLFF.

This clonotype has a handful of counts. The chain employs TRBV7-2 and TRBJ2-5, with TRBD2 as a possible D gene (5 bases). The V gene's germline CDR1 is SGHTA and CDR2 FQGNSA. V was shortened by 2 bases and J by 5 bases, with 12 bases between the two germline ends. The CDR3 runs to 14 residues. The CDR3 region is CASSLSPRVETQYF. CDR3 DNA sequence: TGTGCCAGCAGCTTAAGCCCGAGGGTTGAGACCCAGTACTTC.

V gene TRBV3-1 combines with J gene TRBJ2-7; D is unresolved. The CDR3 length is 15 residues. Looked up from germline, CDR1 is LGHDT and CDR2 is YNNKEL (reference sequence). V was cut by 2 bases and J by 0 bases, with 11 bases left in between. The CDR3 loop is CASSQSSQLSYEQYF. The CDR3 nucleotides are TGTGCCAGCAGCCAAAGTAGTCAGCTCTCCTACGAGCAGTACTTC.

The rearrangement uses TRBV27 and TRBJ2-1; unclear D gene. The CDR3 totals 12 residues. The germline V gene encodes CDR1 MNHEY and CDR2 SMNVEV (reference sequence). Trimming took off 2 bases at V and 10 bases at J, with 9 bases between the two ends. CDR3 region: CASSLRAVEQFF. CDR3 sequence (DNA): TGTGCCAGCAGTTTAAGGGCCGTGGAGCAGTTCTTC.

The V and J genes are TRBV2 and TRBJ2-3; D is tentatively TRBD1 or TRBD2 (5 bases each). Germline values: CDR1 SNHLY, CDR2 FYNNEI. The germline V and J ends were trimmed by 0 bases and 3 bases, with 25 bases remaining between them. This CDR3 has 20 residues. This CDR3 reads CASSEARSPGTVKGTDTQYF. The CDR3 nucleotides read TGTGCCAGCAGTGAAGCGCGGAGTCCCGGGACCGTCAAGGGTACAGATACGCAGTATTTT. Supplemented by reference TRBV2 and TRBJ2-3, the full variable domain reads EPEVTQTPSHQVTQMGQEVILRCVPISNHLYFYWYRQILGQKVEFLVSFYNNEISEKSEIFDDQFSVERPDGSNFTLKIRSTKLEDSAMYFCASSEARSPGTVKGTDTQYFGPGTRLTVL.

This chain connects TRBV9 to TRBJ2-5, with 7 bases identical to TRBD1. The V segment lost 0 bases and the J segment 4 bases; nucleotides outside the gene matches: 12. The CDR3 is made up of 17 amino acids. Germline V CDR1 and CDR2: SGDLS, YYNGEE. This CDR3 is CASSVGPRPTGLETQYF. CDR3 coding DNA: TGTGCCAGCAGCGTAGGCCCTCGGCCGACAGGGCTAGAGACCCAGTACTTC.

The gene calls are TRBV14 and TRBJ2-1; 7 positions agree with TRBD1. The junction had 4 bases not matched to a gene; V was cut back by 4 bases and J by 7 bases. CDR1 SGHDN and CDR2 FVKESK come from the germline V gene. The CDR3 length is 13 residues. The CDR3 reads CASSPTGSNEQFF. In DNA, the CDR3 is TGTGCCAGCAGCCCGACAGGGTCTAATGAGCAGTTCTTC.

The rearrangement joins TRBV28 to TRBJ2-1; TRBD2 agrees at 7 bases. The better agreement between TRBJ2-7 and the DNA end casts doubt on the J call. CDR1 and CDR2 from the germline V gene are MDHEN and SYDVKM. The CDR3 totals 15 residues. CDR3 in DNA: TGTGCCAGCATCCAAGCGGGGAGCTCCTACAATGAGCAGTACTTC. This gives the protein CASIQAGSSYNEQYF.

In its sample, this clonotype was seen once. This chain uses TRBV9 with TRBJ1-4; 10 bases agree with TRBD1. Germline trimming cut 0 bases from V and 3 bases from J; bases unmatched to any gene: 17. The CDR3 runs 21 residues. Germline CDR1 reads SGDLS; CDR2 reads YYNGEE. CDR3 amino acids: CASSVATFVDRGRKANEKLFF. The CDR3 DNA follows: TGTGCCAGCAGCGTAGCTACTTTCGTGGACAGGGGGAGGAAGGCTAATGAAAAACTGTTTTTT.

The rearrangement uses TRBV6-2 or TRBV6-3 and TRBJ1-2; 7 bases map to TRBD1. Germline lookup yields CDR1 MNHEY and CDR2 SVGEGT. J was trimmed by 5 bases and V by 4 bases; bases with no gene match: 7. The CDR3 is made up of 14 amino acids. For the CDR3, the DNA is TGTGCCAGCAGTTCGAATCTACAGGGGTATGGCTACACCTTC. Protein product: CASSSNLQGYGYTF.

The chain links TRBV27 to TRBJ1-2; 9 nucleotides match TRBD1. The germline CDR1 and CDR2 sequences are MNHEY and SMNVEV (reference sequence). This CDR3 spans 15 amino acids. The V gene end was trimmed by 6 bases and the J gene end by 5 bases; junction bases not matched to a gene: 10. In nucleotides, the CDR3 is TGTGCCAGCAGCCCCACCCAGACAGGGGGGTATGGCTACACCTTC. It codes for CASSPTQTGGYGYTF.

DNA of the CDR3: TGCGCCAGCAGTGAGGAGCCGGGGGAGGTCTATGGCTACACCTTC. Its protein product is CASSEEPGEVYGYTF. The chain joins TRBV10-1 to TRBJ1-2; D possibly corresponds to TRBD1 (5 bases). This CDR3 has 15 amino acids. The V and J ends lost 2 bases and 4 bases respectively, with 14 bases between them. Germline CDR1 is WNHNN and CDR2 is SYGVQD (reference sequence).

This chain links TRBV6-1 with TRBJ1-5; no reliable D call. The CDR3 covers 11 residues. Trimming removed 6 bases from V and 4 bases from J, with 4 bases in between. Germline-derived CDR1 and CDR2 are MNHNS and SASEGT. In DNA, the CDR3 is TGTGCCAGCAGGCTGAATCAGCCCCAGCATTTT. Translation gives CASRLNQPQHF.